One sample yielded the 18 T cell receptor beta chains listed below, sequenced in a study of blood T cell repertoires in COVID-19. Repertoires were generated with immunoSEQ multiplex PCR, while TCRdb's copy carries only in-frame clones and drops some. The sample has about 150,000 clones, roughly 84% seen once. The sequenced sample was peripheral blood. The receptor set was obtained from a woman aged 60-75 years with COVID-19, enrolled during active disease.

V usage is TRBV4-1 and J usage is TRBJ1-2, with 10 bases that match TRBD1. The trim removed 1 base at V and 4 bases at J, leaving 12 bases unmatched. CDR1 and CDR2 (germline): MGHRA, YSYEKL. The CDR3 has 18 residues. The CDR3 nucleotides are TGCGCCAGCAGCCAAGCGCTGGCCGAGACAGGGGGCAGCTATGGCTACACCTTC. It is translated as CASSQALAETGGSYGYTF.

This chain links TRBV5-1 with TRBJ2-1; 11 bases are shared with TRBD1. This CDR3 has 14 residues. V lost 3 bases and J lost 7; bases outside the gene matches: 3. In germline, CDR1 is SGHRS, CDR2 YFSETQ. The CDR3 reads CASSSGQGGNEQFF. The CDR3 region has the DNA TGCGCCAGCAGCTCGGGACAGGGGGGAAATGAGCAGTTCTTC.

The gene calls are TRBV10-1 and TRBJ2-5; no reliable D call. Germline lookup yields CDR1 WNHNN and CDR2 SYGVQD (reference sequence). The CDR3 spans 16 residues. V was pared by 2 bases and J by 2 bases, with 15 bases between. The CDR3 here is CASSESRPGIQETQYF. The CDR3 nucleotides are TGCGCCAGCAGTGAGAGTCGGCCAGGTATACAAGAGACCCAGTACTTC.

The chain uses TRBV5-4 and TRBJ2-7, with 14 bases lining up with TRBD2. The germline CDR1 and CDR2 sequences are SGHNT and YYREEE (reference sequence). J lost 9 bases, V lost 4 bases, and 6 bases had no gene match. There are 14 residues in the CDR3. This CDR3 reads CASSPGTSGRVQYF. DNA for the CDR3: TGTGCCAGCAGCCCCGGGACTAGCGGGAGAGTGCAGTACTTC.

This clone was observed once. V gene TRBV19 combines with J gene TRBJ1-1; 8 bases align to TRBD1. This CDR3 is built from 16 residues. V dropped 5 bases and J dropped 1; count of bases not matched to a gene: 9. Germline V CDR1 and CDR2: LNHDA, SQIVND (reference sequence). CDR3 region: CASSPGTGRPNTEAFF. The CDR3 DNA reads TGTGCCAGTAGTCCCGGGACAGGTCGACCGAACACTGAAGCTTTCTTT.

This chain joins TRBV10-3 and TRBJ1-2, with 8 bases identical to TRBD1. V was pared by 10 bases and J by 4 bases, with 8 bases of the junction left unmatched. Germline-derived CDR1 and CDR2 are ENHRY and SYGVKD. This CDR3 is built from 13 residues. CDR3 nucleotide sequence: TGTGCCACTGCCGGGACAGGAGGCTATGGCTACACCTTC. Protein: CATAGTGGYGYTF.

V is TRBV19 and J is TRBJ1-1, with a tentative D call TRBD1 (6 bases). The V gene lost 2 bases and the J gene lost 2 bases, with 15 bases spanning the gap. Germline loops: CDR1 LNHDA, CDR2 SQIVND (reference sequence). This CDR3 has 16 residues. As DNA, the CDR3 is TGTGCCAGTAGTATAAAGAAGGGGGTTTTTAACACTGAAGCTTTCTTT. Translated, it gives CASSIKKGVFNTEAFF.

This rearrangement joins TRBV19 to TRBJ2-3, with a possible D match to TRBD2 (5 bases). The ends were cut back, 4 bases at V and 2 bases at J, with 10 bases in the middle. This CDR3 has 14 amino acids. Per the germline V gene, CDR1 is LNHDA and CDR2 is SQIVND (reference sequence). The CDR3 DNA follows: TGTGCCAGTAGTAGACGGGGAACCACAGATACGCAGTATTTT. Translation: CASSRRGTTDTQYF.

This clone was observed a few times. The chain links TRBV25-1 to TRBJ1-2; 8 positions agree with TRBD1. CDR3 length: 15 amino acids. Trimming cost V 2 bases and J 6 bases; bases outside gene matches: 8. The germline CDR1 and CDR2 sequences are MGHDK and SYGVNS. CDR3 region: CASSEKRTGSNGYTF. Here the CDR3 DNA reads TGTGCCAGCAGTGAAAAGCGGACAGGGTCGAATGGCTACACCTTC.

This chain joins TRBV24-1 and TRBJ2-2, with 12 bases matching TRBD2. The CDR3 loop spans 14 amino acids. The V segment lost 12 bases and the J segment 3 bases; nucleotides outside the gene matches: 4. Per germline, CDR1 KGHDR and CDR2 SFDVKD. The CDR3 region has the DNA TGTGCCCCTAGCGGGAGGGCCTACACCGGGGAGCTGTTTTTT. Amino acids: CAPSGRAYTGELFF.

This clone was seen more than once but under ten times. The chain uses TRBV4-2 and TRBJ1-2, with D tentatively TRBD1 (6 bases). V was clipped by 4 bases and J by 4 bases, with 22 bases between them. This CDR3 is built from 17 residues. Germline CDR1 LGHNA, CDR2 YNFKEQ. The chain's CDR3 is CASSRFFPLGGGYGYTF. CDR3 in DNA: TGTGCCAGCAGCCGATTCTTCCCCTTGGGAGGGGGCTATGGCTACACCTTC.

This clone was seen a handful of times. The gene calls are TRBV6-5 and TRBJ1-5; D not resolved. CDR3 size: 15 residues. Germline values: CDR1 MNHEY, CDR2 SVGAGI. The V end lost 2 bases, the J end lost 4 bases, and 12 bases lay between the germline ends. As DNA, the CDR3 is TGTGCCAGCAGTTACGATACCAGTCCAAATCAGCCCCAGCATTTT. Translating it yields CASSYDTSPNQPQHF.

V is TRBV27 and J is TRBJ2-5; 8 bases fit TRBD1. The CDR3 consists of 13 residues. J lost 2 bases, V lost 6 bases, and 2 bases had no gene match. The germline V gene has CDR1 MNHEY and CDR2 SMNVEV (reference sequence). CDR3 amino acids: CASRRTGQETQYF. The CDR3 region has the DNA TGTGCCAGCAGGCGGACAGGGCAAGAGACCCAGTACTTC.

The chain joins TRBV30 to TRBJ2-1; 11 bases match TRBD2. Unmatched junction bases numbered 12, after V lost 7 bases and J lost 10 bases. Germline-derived CDR1 and CDR2 are GTSNPN and SVGIG (reference sequence). This CDR3 comprises 14 residues. CDR3 sequence reads: CASFYSGGAEEQFF. In DNA form, the CDR3 reads TGTGCCTCCTTCTATAGCGGGGGGGCGGAGGAGCAGTTCTTC.

The chain links TRBV18 to TRBJ1-3; D gene unclear. Germline V gene data show CDR1 as KGHSH and CDR2 as LQKENI. V lost 5 bases to trimming and J lost 4 bases, with 6 bases between them. The CDR3 totals 12 residues. CDR3 residues: CASSEQGNTIYF. The CDR3 DNA reads as TGTGCCAGCTCAGAACAGGGAAACACCATATATTTT. The full variable domain, in which reference TRBV18 and TRBJ1-3 provide the parts outside the CDR3, is NAGVMQNPRHLVRRRGQEARLRCSPMKGHSHVYWYRQLPEEGLKFMVYLQKENIIDESGMPKERFSAEFPKEGPSILRIQQVVRGDSAAYFCASSEQGNTIYFGEGSWLTVV.

This chain uses TRBV6-5 with TRBJ1-1, with TRBD1 matching over 11 bases. J lost 6 bases, V lost 0 bases, and 6 bases had no gene match. The CDR3 consists of 16 residues. Germline CDR1 MNHEY, CDR2 SVGAGI. The CDR3 region has the DNA TGTGCCAGCAGTTACTCAGGACAGGGGGCCCGCGCTGAAGCTTTCTTT. Amino acids: CASSYSGQGARAEAFF.

The chain is built from TRBV5-1 and TRBJ2-5; tentative D call: TRBD1 (5 bases). Germline CDR1 and CDR2: SGHRS and YFSETQ. V lost 4 bases and J 2 bases, leaving 12 bases between the germline ends. The CDR3 sequence is 14 residues long. The CDR3 sequence: CASSGGHVQETQYF. CDR3 nucleotide sequence: TGCGCCAGCAGCGGCGGACACGTGCAAGAGACCCAGTACTTC. The whole variable domain, filled in from reference TRBV5-1 and TRBJ2-5, reads KAGVTQTPRYLIKTRGQQVTLSCSPISGHRSVSWYQQTPGQGLQFLFEYFSETQRNKGNFPGRFSGRQFSNSRSEMNVSTLELGDSALYLCASSGGHVQETQYFGPGTRLLVL.

This sequence joins TRBV5-1 and TRBJ2-5; maybe TRBD2 (6 bases). Trimming pared 0 bases from V and 5 bases from J, leaving 8 bases between. CDR1 SGHRS and CDR2 YFSETQ come from the germline V gene. This CDR3 contains 13 residues. The CDR3 DNA sequence: TGCGCCAGCAGCTTGGCCGGGAGTGAGACCCAGTACTTC. This codes for CASSLAGSETQYF.